This entry lists 7 T cell receptor beta chains sequenced from one sample in a study of neurological immune-mediated disorders. MiXCR, run by TCRdb on the 5' RACE reads, gives a single entry per CDR3 protein. The table records roughly 52,000 distinct CDR3 sequences, about 4.1% of them present only once. The source material was PBMCs. These receptors were collected from a man in his fifties or sixties with multiple sclerosis.

This clonotype has a count of ten or more. This chain links TRBV20-1 with TRBJ2-1; 7 bases are shared with TRBD2. The CDR3 sequence is 13 residues long. V lost 8 bases, J lost 2 bases, and 6 bases stayed unmatched. The germline V gene encodes CDR1 DFQATT and CDR2 SNEGSKA (reference sequence). The CDR3 is CSLTRGAYNEQFF. CDR3 in DNA: TGCAGTTTGACCCGGGGGGCCTACAATGAGCAGTTCTTC.

In this sample, this clonotype turned up many times. A read error is likely, as this CDR3 ends without the conserved phenylalanine or tryptophan. The chain carries TRBV12-3 or TRBV12-4 and TRBJ1-1, with D perhaps TRBD1 (5 bases). V shed 6 bases and J shed 3 bases, with 14 bases lying between them. This CDR3 is built from 14 residues. The CDR3 sequence is CASRDIPGHTEAFL. CDR3 nucleotides: TGTGCCAGCAGAGACATCCCGGGGCACACTGAAGCTTTCCTT.

The table lists this clonotype with many counts. The V and J genes are TRBV10-3 and TRBJ2-2; D remains unclear. This CDR3 is 17 amino acids long. Germline CDR1 and CDR2: ENHRY and SYGVKD. Between the trimmed V and J ends, which lost 4 bases and 3 bases, there was a span of 18 bases. CDR3 amino acids: CAISGSGTKRDTGELFF. The CDR3 region has the DNA TGTGCCATCAGTGGGTCCGGAACAAAACGGGACACCGGGGAGCTGTTTTTT.

This chain connects TRBV5-4 to TRBJ2-1, with 8 positions matching TRBD2. CDR1 is SGHNT, CDR2 YYREEE, per germline (reference sequence). V shed 0 bases, J shed 7 bases, and the junction held 6 bases outside the gene matches. The CDR3 consists of 15 residues. The CDR3 bases are TGTGCCAGCAGCTTGGTGCCGGGAGGGGGGAATGAGCAGTTCTTC. Protein: CASSLVPGGGNEQFF.

This clonotype was seen ten or more times. This sequence joins TRBV6-5 and TRBJ2-7; 7 bases are shared with TRBD1. CDR1 and CDR2 (germline): MNHEY, SVGAGI. V shed 6 bases, J shed 5 bases, and the junction held 4 bases outside the gene matches. The CDR3 contains 12 residues. The CDR3 loop is CASRAQGHEQYF. Here the CDR3 DNA reads TGTGCCAGCAGAGCACAGGGGCACGAGCAGTACTTC.

Ten or more counts support this clonotype. The rearrangement joins TRBV20-1 to TRBJ1-1; maybe TRBD1 (5 bases). The V end was cut by 3 bases, the J end by 0 bases, with 8 bases between. Germline V CDR1 and CDR2: DFQATT, SNEGSKA (reference sequence). The CDR3 contains 13 residues. The CDR3 sequence: CSASDSMNTEAFF. Here the CDR3 DNA reads TGCAGTGCTAGTGACAGTATGAACACTGAAGCTTTCTTT.

Ten or more counts support this clonotype. The chain carries TRBV18 and TRBJ1-2, with D maybe TRBD1 (6 bases). The germline V and J ends were trimmed by 2 bases and 1 base, with 8 bases remaining between them. This CDR3 is built from 14 residues. Germline CDR1 KGHSH, CDR2 LQKENI. The CDR3 bases are TGTGCCAGCTCACCAAACAGGGTTAACTATGGCTACACCTTC. Encoded protein: CASSPNRVNYGYTF.